Below, 26 T cell receptor beta chains from the same sample are listed, as sequenced in a study of T cell changes during pregnancy in multiple sclerosis. Profiling relied on immunoSEQ multiplex PCR, and the TCRdb table lists in-frame clones only, not all of them. Of roughly 27,000 clones listed, about nine tenths are singletons. The sequences come from CD8+ T cells from peripheral blood mononuclear cells, collected in the second trimester of pregnancy. All receptors come from a female donor with multiple sclerosis, enrolled in a pregnancy study.

This clone occurred once. This sequence joins TRBV5-1 and TRBJ2-5; possible D gene TRBD1, 5 bases. CDR3 size: 14 residues. V gave up 1 base and J gave up 4 bases, with 11 bases separating them. Looked up from germline, CDR1 is SGHRS and CDR2 is YFSETQ. The CDR3 sequence: CASSLIDSLETQYF. The CDR3 DNA is TGCGCCAGCAGCTTGATCGACAGTTTAGAGACCCAGTACTTC.

CDR3 sequence: CASSLGTGDFYGYTF. CDR3 nucleotides: TGTGCCAGCAGCCTGGGGACAGGGGACTTCTATGGCTACACCTTC. The chain is built from TRBV11-1 and TRBJ1-2, with 10 bases fitting TRBD1. Germline assignment: CDR1 SGHAT and CDR2 FQDESV (reference sequence). The trim removed 5 bases at V and 4 bases at J, leaving 7 bases unmatched. This CDR3 is built from 15 residues.

This clone was seen many times. The chain links TRBV5-1 to TRBJ1-5; possibly TRBD1 for D (5 bases). Trimming took off 3 bases at V and 7 bases at J, with 17 bases between the two ends. The CDR3 runs 15 residues. CDR1 and CDR2 from the germline V gene are SGHRS and YFSETQ. The CDR3 here is CASSYDSAWGQPQHF. The CDR3 region has the DNA TGCGCCAGCAGCTACGACAGTGCTTGGGGCCAGCCCCAGCATTTT.

About this clone: This same CDR3 is encoded by further DNA sequences in the sample. The V and J genes are TRBV29-1 and TRBJ1-2, with TRBD1 identical over 8 bases. Per the germline V gene, CDR1 is SQVTM and CDR2 is ANQGSEA. V dropped 6 bases and J dropped 2; count of bases not matched to a gene: 2. CDR3 length: 12 residues. The CDR3 sequence is CSVGTGNYGYTF. CDR3 nucleotides: TGCAGCGTCGGGACAGGCAACTATGGCTACACCTTC.

The chain recombines TRBV19 with TRBJ2-3, with 10 bases matching TRBD2. V trimming: 5 bases; J trimming: 4 bases; junction bases outside the gene matches: 15. CDR3 size: 18 residues. Germline CDR1 LNHDA, CDR2 SQIVND (reference sequence). As DNA, the CDR3 is TGTGCCAGTAGTGCCCACGGTAGTAGCGGGGGGCTGTCAGATACGCAGTATTTT. Translating gives CASSAHGSSGGLSDTQYF.

The J gene is TRBJ2-3, the V gene TRBV6-4; D uncertain. Trimming took 0 bases from V and 6 from J, leaving 7 bases between them. CDR3 length: 13 amino acids. Germline values: CDR1 MRHNA, CDR2 SNTAGT. CDR3 bases: TGTGCCAGCAGTGACTCTAGTTTCGATACGCAGTATTTT. It specifies CASSDSSFDTQYF.

This clone was seen a few times. This chain uses TRBV6-4 with TRBJ1-6; D uncertain. V was cut by 2 bases and J by 6 bases, with 5 bases left in between. Germline lookup yields CDR1 MRHNA and CDR2 SNTAGT. This CDR3 spans 13 amino acids. CDR3 protein: CASSDKSNSPLHF. Written as DNA, the CDR3 is TGTGCCAGCAGTGACAAGAGTAATTCACCCCTCCACTTT.

The chain has TRBV4-1 and TRBJ1-6, with D unresolved. Germline V gives CDR1 MGHRA, CDR2 YSYEKL. The CDR3 sequence is 15 residues long. V was pared by 4 bases and J by 3 bases, with 10 bases between. The CDR3 DNA follows: TGCGCCAGCAGCCCCCAGCGGGGCTATAATTCACCCCTCCACTTT. Amino acid sequence: CASSPQRGYNSPLHF.

This clone was picked up one time. This chain links TRBV10-3 with TRBJ1-4, with 10 bases fitting TRBD1. Germline CDR1 ENHRY, CDR2 SYGVKD. This CDR3 has 15 amino acids. Trimming at V came to 3 bases and at J to 6 bases, leaving 4 bases not matched to a gene. DNA for the CDR3: TGTGCCATCAGTGACTCCGGGACAGGGGATGAAAAACTGTTTTTT. This translates into CAISDSGTGDEKLFF.

The V gene is TRBV4-1, the J gene TRBJ2-4; D gene uncertain. The CDR3 has 16 residues. Germline values: CDR1 MGHRA, CDR2 YSYEKL. V lost 1 base and J lost 1, with 11 bases in between. The CDR3 protein is CASSQAPFRAKNIQYF. The CDR3 bases are TGCGCCAGCAGCCAAGCCCCCTTCCGGGCCAAAAACATTCAGTACTTC.

The chain employs TRBV27 and TRBJ2-7; D might be TRBD1 (7 bases). Germline V gene sequence: CDR1 MNHEY, CDR2 SMNVEV (reference sequence). V was shortened by 2 bases and J by 4 bases, with 12 bases between the two germline ends. This CDR3 is 14 amino acids long. The chain's CDR3 is CASSLAGQLYEQYF. CDR3 bases: TGTGCCAGCAGTTTAGCGGGACAGCTTTACGAGCAGTACTTC.

V is TRBV5-1 and J is TRBJ2-7, with 10 nucleotides matching TRBD1. V was clipped by 7 bases and J by 7 bases; unmatched bases: 8. The CDR3 consists of 13 residues. The germline CDR1 and CDR2 sequences are SGHRS and YFSETQ. The DNA of the CDR3 is TGCGCCAGCGAGCCGGGACAGGGGACGGAGCAGTACTTC. Its protein is CASEPGQGTEQYF.

This CDR3 is CASSGQGMQETQYF. The CDR3, as DNA: TGCGCCAGCAGCGGACAGGGAATGCAGGAGACCCAGTACTTC. The chain couples TRBV10-2 to TRBJ2-5, with TRBD1 identical over 8 bases. The CDR3 consists of 14 residues. V lost 6 bases to trimming and J lost 5 bases; unmatched junction nucleotides: 8. Germline assignment: CDR1 WSHSY and CDR2 SAAADI.

The chain recombines TRBV28 with TRBJ1-1; 9 bases match TRBD1. V shed 7 bases, J shed 3 bases, and the junction held 9 bases outside the gene matches. The CDR3 runs to 15 residues. CDR1 and CDR2 (germline): MDHEN, SYDVKM. Here the CDR3 DNA reads TGTGCCAGCAACAGGGGGCCCTCCCTTTACACTGAAGCTTTCTTT. Its protein product is CASNRGPSLYTEAFF.

The chain has TRBV7-8 and TRBJ1-1; 7 positions agree with TRBD1. J was trimmed by 7 bases and V by 0 bases; bases with no gene match: 5. The CDR3 covers 14 residues. From germline, CDR1 is SGHVS and CDR2 FQNEAQ. In DNA, the CDR3 is TGTGCCAGCAGCTTAGCGCTCGGGACAGTTGAAGCTTTCTTT. It yields the protein CASSLALGTVEAFF.

The chain combines TRBV4-2 with TRBJ2-3; 9 nucleotides line up with TRBD2. The V gene end was trimmed by 8 bases and the J gene end by 2 bases; junction bases not matched to a gene: 8. Germline lookup yields CDR1 LGHNA and CDR2 YNFKEQ. CDR3 length equals 15 residues. The CDR3 coding sequence is TGTGCCAGCGTCCTCGGGACTAGCACCACAGATACGCAGTATTTT. It codes for CASVLGTSTTDTQYF.

This chain connects TRBV13 to TRBJ2-7, with 7 bases identical to TRBD1. Germline CDR1 is PRHDT and CDR2 is FYEKMQ (reference sequence). V gave up 0 bases and J gave up 2 bases; unmatched junction bases: 1. This CDR3 is 14 amino acids long. CDR3: CASSLGGQPYEQYF. The CDR3 nucleotides read TGTGCCAGCAGCTTAGGGGGACAGCCCTACGAGCAGTACTTC.

The V call is TRBV2, the J call TRBJ2-5; 9 bases line up with TRBD2. The V segment lost 4 bases and the J segment 3 bases; nucleotides outside the gene matches: 9. The CDR3 has 16 residues. Per the germline V gene, CDR1 is SNHLY and CDR2 is FYNNEI. In nucleotides, the CDR3 is TGTGCCAGCAGTGGGGTTGACAGCGGGGGGAAAGAGACCCAGTACTTC. It codes for CASSGVDSGGKETQYF.

The V call is TRBV18, the J call TRBJ1-4; 9 nucleotides match TRBD1. In germline, CDR1 is KGHSH, CDR2 LQKENI. J gave up 6 bases and V 3 bases, and 2 bases lay outside the gene matches. The CDR3 spans 14 residues. As DNA, the CDR3 is TGTGCCAGCTCACCGGGACAGGGCTATGAAAAACTGTTTTTT. As protein: CASSPGQGYEKLFF.

The rearrangement joins TRBV13 to TRBJ2-2; perhaps TRBD1 as D (6 bases). V lost 5 bases to trimming and J lost 6 bases, with 25 bases between them. The CDR3 is 18 residues long. CDR1 and CDR2 (germline): PRHDT, FYEKMQ (reference sequence). The CDR3 bases are TGTGCCAGCAGCCTCCCCCTTAGGGGGTTGGGAATTTCCGGGGAGCTGTTTTTT. Its translation is CASSLPLRGLGISGELFF.

The table lists this clone with a count of one. This chain links TRBV5-1 with TRBJ2-2, with 8 bases that match TRBD2. J lost 4 bases, V lost 7 bases, and 15 bases had no gene match. The CDR3 covers 17 residues. CDR1 is SGHRS and CDR2 is YFSETQ in the germline V gene. CDR3 loop: CASSPREGSSSTGELFF. Written as DNA, the CDR3 is TGCGCCAGCTCACCCCGGGAGGGATCATCTAGCACCGGGGAGCTGTTTTTT.

The rearrangement uses TRBV4-2 and TRBJ1-5; D is unclear. With 4 bases removed from V and 2 bases from J, the gap between germline ends came to 15 bases. This CDR3 spans 16 amino acids. Germline V lookup: CDR1 LGHNA, CDR2 YNFKEQ. CDR3 coding DNA: TGTGCCAGCAGCCTAGAGGGAGGCGTTCGCAATCAGCCCCAGCATTTT. It codes for CASSLEGGVRNQPQHF.

V gene TRBV6-6 combines with J gene TRBJ1-2; possible D gene TRBD1, 6 bases. The germline gives CDR1 MNHNY, CDR2 SVGAGI (reference sequence). The germline V and J ends were trimmed by 5 bases and 2 bases, with 12 bases remaining between them. The CDR3 loop spans 14 amino acids. This chain's CDR3 is CASSRGTSNYGYTF. CDR3 nucleotide sequence: TGTGCCAGCAGTCGAGGGACAAGCAACTATGGCTACACCTTC.

J is TRBJ1-6 and V is TRBV10-2; unclear D gene. Deletions cut 4 bases from V and 9 bases from J, with 16 bases between. The CDR3 totals 15 residues. Germline CDR1 reads WSHSY; CDR2 reads SAAADI. The CDR3 bases are TGCGCCAGCAGTGTCCCGGGAATCAGTACTTCACCCCTCCACTTT. It specifies CASSVPGISTSPLHF.

The chain uses TRBV6-5 and TRBJ1-5; unclear D gene. Germline lookup yields CDR1 MNHEY and CDR2 SVGAGI. There are 14 residues in the CDR3. Trimming stripped 5 bases from V and 9 bases from J, with 17 bases between. The CDR3 nucleotides read TGTGCCAGCAGTCCCGAGACGGGGTTCACGCCCCAGCATTTT. It codes for CASSPETGFTPQHF.

The gene calls are TRBV6-5 and TRBJ2-7; D uncertain. CDR1 and CDR2 (germline): MNHEY, SVGAGI. The CDR3 has 14 residues. V lost 2 bases and J 3 bases, leaving 11 bases between the germline ends. Here the CDR3 DNA reads TGTGCCAGCAGTTACAATCTACAGAGCTACGAGCAGTACTTC. This encodes CASSYNLQSYEQYF.